The 31 T cell receptor beta chains below come from one sample, sequenced in a study of early T cells in non-severe SARS-CoV-2 infection. TCRdb called the 5' RACE reads again in MiXCR, with one record for every CDR3 protein. The table includes tens of thousands of distinct CDR3 sequences, around an eighth detected once. This material consisted of whole blood, taken at baseline. The source of these receptors is an adult who was a healthcare worker with PCR-confirmed SARS-CoV-2 infection or an uninfected control (not recorded which).

In its sample, this clonotype was seen a few times. The chain combines TRBV29-1 with TRBJ1-2, with a weak D call TRBD1 (6 bases). Germline V gene lookup returns CDR1 SQVTM and CDR2 ANQGSEA. With 5 bases removed from V and 0 bases from J, the gap between germline ends came to 13 bases. The CDR3 contains 14 residues. The CDR3 region is CSVSKQGSNYGYTF. The DNA for the CDR3 is TGCAGCGTTTCAAAACAGGGATCTAACTATGGCTACACCTTC.

The table lists this clonotype with a few counts. V gene TRBV20-1 combines with J gene TRBJ2-3; 7 bases fit TRBD1. V lost 4 bases and J lost 2; bases outside the gene matches: 12. CDR1 is DFQATT and CDR2 is SNEGSKA in the germline V gene (reference sequence). The length of the CDR3 is 16 residues. CDR3 DNA sequence: TGCAGTGCTATTAGCCCTGGGACAGACTACACAGATACGCAGTATTTT. It codes for CSAISPGTDYTDTQYF.

The sample holds many counts of this clonotype. The CDR3 region has the DNA TGTGCCAGCCGGCGGGGGATTCACTATGGCTACACCTTC. Protein product: CASRRGIHYGYTF. The chain uses TRBV6-6 and TRBJ1-2; the D gene is possibly TRBD1 (5 bases). The CDR3 consists of 13 residues. Germline V gene data show CDR1 as MNHNY and CDR2 as SVGAGI (reference sequence). V shed 8 bases and J shed 3 bases, with 13 bases lying between them.

For the CDR3, the DNA is TGTGCCAGCAGCTTACAGAACACTGAAGCTTTCTTT. It codes for CASSLQNTEAFF. The gene calls are TRBV7-9 and TRBJ1-1; D unresolved. Looked up from germline, CDR1 is SEHNR and CDR2 is FQNEAQ (reference sequence). The length of the CDR3 is 12 residues. Trimming pared 2 bases from V and 1 base from J, leaving 2 bases between.

This clonotype was recorded many times. The chain couples TRBV20-1 to TRBJ1-2; D perhaps matches TRBD1 (5 bases). Trimming removed 0 bases at V and 4 bases at J, with 9 bases between. The CDR3 consists of 13 residues. The germline V gene encodes CDR1 DFQATT and CDR2 SNEGSKA (reference sequence). In DNA, the CDR3 is TGCAGTGCTAGAGAAGACAGAGCCTATGGCTACACCTTC. Its translation: CSAREDRAYGYTF.

This clonotype was seen more than once but under ten times. The V and J genes are TRBV4-3 and TRBJ1-2; D is unclear. The V and J ends lost 0 bases and 1 base respectively, with 9 bases between them. Per the germline V gene, CDR1 is LGHNA and CDR2 is YSLEER. The CDR3 runs to 15 residues. The DNA for the CDR3 is TGCGCCAGCAGCCAAGATCTACAGCTTAACTATGGCTACACCTTC. It translates to CASSQDLQLNYGYTF.

The rearrangement links TRBV12-2 to TRBJ2-5; TRBD1, as called in the table, went unchecked against the DNA. TRBV12-2 represents a pseudogene. The CDR3 runs 17 residues. CDR3 nucleotide sequence: TGTGCAAGTCGCTTAAATCTATGGAGGGGGCAAGCAGAGACCCAGTACTTC. Translation: CASRLNLWRGQAETQYF.

The V and J genes are TRBV5-1 and TRBJ2-7, with D perhaps being TRBD1 or TRBD2 (7 bases each). This CDR3 has 16 residues. V was pared by 2 bases and J by 2 bases, with 17 bases between. Germline assignment: CDR1 SGHRS and CDR2 YFSETQ. CDR3 coding DNA: TGCGCCAGCAGCTTCCCAGACAGGGAGGGCACCTACGAGCAGTACTTC. This codes for CASSFPDREGTYEQYF.

A few counts support this clonotype. The CDR3 nucleotides read TGTGCCAGCAGCTTTCAGTCGTCCTCTAGGAGCGAGACCCAGTACTTC. Translated, it gives CASSFQSSSRSETQYF. V is TRBV5-5 and J is TRBJ2-5; D not certain. V gave up 2 bases and J gave up 5 bases, with 19 bases separating them. Germline V gene lookup returns CDR1 SGHKS and CDR2 YYEKEE (reference sequence). This CDR3 is 16 amino acids long.

This clonotype turned up a few times. The chain employs TRBV28 and TRBJ1-2, with 8 bases lining up with TRBD1. The germline V gene encodes CDR1 MDHEN and CDR2 SYDVKM. V trimming: 3 bases; J trimming: 4 bases; junction bases outside the gene matches: 4. This CDR3 has 14 residues. Here the CDR3 reads CASSFRGLGYGYTF. The CDR3 bases are TGTGCCAGCAGTTTCAGGGGGCTTGGCTATGGCTACACCTTC.

The chain has TRBV11-2 and TRBJ2-7; no reliable D call. The CDR3 runs to 12 residues. Germline V gene sequence: CDR1 SGHAT, CDR2 FQNNGV. The ends were cut back, 5 bases at V and 2 bases at J, with 7 bases in the middle. Here the CDR3 DNA reads TGTGCCAGCAGCGATTTCGCCTACGAGCAGTACTTC. It encodes CASSDFAYEQYF.

This clonotype has a handful of counts. The chain is built from TRBV12-3 or TRBV12-4 and TRBJ1-1, with 8 bases aligning to TRBD1. The CDR3 is 14 residues long. V shed 5 bases and J 8 bases; nucleotides not matched to a gene: 10. For the CDR3, the DNA is TGTGCCAGCAGTCCTACAGGGGGGGCGACAGAAGCTTTCTTT. Amino acids: CASSPTGGATEAFF.

This clonotype has at least ten counts. The V and J genes are TRBV3-1 and TRBJ1-5; 9 nucleotides align to TRBD1. Germline loops: CDR1 LGHDT, CDR2 YNNKEL (reference sequence). V lost 4 bases to trimming and J lost 5 bases; unmatched junction nucleotides: 3. The CDR3 has 14 residues. For the CDR3, the DNA is TGTGCCAGCAGCCCGACAGGGGGTCATCAGCCCCAGCATTTT. Translating it yields CASSPTGGHQPQHF.

In this sample, this clonotype turned up a few times. The chain combines TRBV12-3 or TRBV12-4 with TRBJ1-2; perhaps TRBD1 as D (6 bases). The CDR3 spans 14 residues. V was pared by 6 bases and J by 0 bases, with 11 bases between. CDR3 DNA sequence: TGTGCCAGCAGCCCGGGACATACTAACTATGGCTACACCTTC. It codes for CASSPGHTNYGYTF.

This clonotype turned up a few times. The CDR3 DNA follows: TGTGCCAGCAGCCAAACCGACCTAGCGGTTTCCTACAATGAGCAGTTCTTC. It specifies CASSQTDLAVSYNEQFF. This chain links TRBV4-2 with TRBJ2-1, with 7 bases aligning to TRBD2. The CDR3 loop spans 17 amino acids. The J segment lost 1 base and the V segment lost 2 bases, leaving 8 bases of the junction unmatched. Germline CDR1 reads LGHNA; CDR2 reads YNFKEQ.

Regarding this clonotype: At one end the junction does not follow the germline gene, possibly because of a read error. The V and J genes are TRBV29-1 and TRBJ1-2; D is unclear. The CDR3 is 11 residues long. Germline loops: CDR1 SQVTM, CDR2 ANQGSEA. Written as DNA, the CDR3 is TGCAGCGTTGAAGAAGCTAACAAGGCTGCCTTC. Residues: CSVEEANKAAF.

This clonotype was seen ten or more times. This sequence joins TRBV7-2 and TRBJ2-2, with TRBD2 matching over 9 bases. This CDR3 has 14 residues. Germline V lookup: CDR1 SGHTA, CDR2 FQGNSA. V gave up 4 bases and J gave up 6 bases; unmatched junction bases: 3. In DNA form, the CDR3 reads TGTGCCAGCAGCTCCCGACTAGCGGCCGGGGAGCTGTTTTTT. Protein product: CASSSRLAAGELFF. Full variable domain (rest looked up from reference TRBV7-2 and TRBJ2-2): GAGVSQSPSNKVTEKGKDVELRCDPISGHTALYWYRQSLGQGLEFLIYFQGNSAPDKSGLPSDRFSAERTGGSVSTLTIQRTQQEDSAVYLCASSSRLAAGELFFGEGSRLTVL.

The V call is TRBV5-4, the J call TRBJ2-3; no firm D call. Deletions cut 4 bases from V and 4 bases from J, with 7 bases between. This CDR3 comprises 12 residues. Germline loops: CDR1 SGHNT, CDR2 YYREEE (reference sequence). CDR3 DNA sequence: TGTGCCAGCAGCCCCACCCCAGATACGCAGTATTTT. Amino acids: CASSPTPDTQYF.

The chain employs TRBV6-1 and TRBJ1-1; D is ambiguous. The CDR3 spans 14 residues. Germline values: CDR1 MNHNS, CDR2 SASEGT. The germline V and J ends were trimmed by 7 bases and 2 bases, with 14 bases remaining between them. The CDR3 DNA reads as TGTGCCAGCACGGAGGACGGATATAACACTGAAGCTTTCTTT. Protein sequence: CASTEDGYNTEAFF.

This clonotype was detected a few times. Here the CDR3 reads CASMEGLSGELFF. The CDR3 DNA reads TGTGCCAGCATGGAGGGACTTTCCGGGGAGCTGTTTTTT. The chain joins TRBV28 to TRBJ2-2; possible D gene TRBD2, 6 bases. The CDR3 consists of 13 residues. The V end lost 7 bases, the J end lost 6 bases, and 12 bases lay between the germline ends. Germline CDR1 and CDR2: MDHEN and SYDVKM.

The chain couples TRBV6-2 or TRBV6-3 to TRBJ2-7, with unresolved D. Germline CDR1 is MNHEY and CDR2 is SVGEGT. The CDR3 sequence is 17 residues long. V lost 1 base, J lost 3 bases, and 19 bases lay in between. CDR3 in amino acids: CASSYFSGDSQFYEQYF. The CDR3 DNA is TGTGCCAGCAGTTACTTTTCAGGCGACTCCCAATTCTACGAGCAGTACTTC.

This chain connects TRBV4-1 to TRBJ2-2; no definite D call. Germline V gene lookup returns CDR1 MGHRA and CDR2 YSYEKL. This CDR3 has 15 amino acids. V was clipped by 4 bases and J by 4 bases, with 13 bases between them. This chain's CDR3 is CASSRSTGSTGELFF. In nucleotides, the CDR3 is TGCGCCAGCAGCCGATCAACGGGTAGCACCGGGGAGCTGTTTTTT.

This rearrangement joins TRBV21-1 to TRBJ1-3. TRBV21-1 is listed as a pseudogene. The CDR3 sequence is 20 residues long. CDR3 sequence (DNA): TGTGCCAGCAGCAAAGGGCTGACCTTTATAATTTACGGCTCTGGAAACACCATATATTTT. Translated, it gives CASSKGLTFIIYGSGNTIYF.

This clonotype appeared a single time. The chain combines TRBV5-1 with TRBJ1-1; no reliable D call. Germline V gene lookup returns CDR1 SGHRS and CDR2 YFSETQ. The CDR3 length is 14 residues. V lost 2 bases and J lost 10, with 18 bases in between. The CDR3 bases are TGCGCCAGCAGCTTTGGAACATTATCTAAGGGAGCTTTCTTT. Its translation: CASSFGTLSKGAFF.

This clonotype was recorded at least ten times. The chain links TRBV18 to TRBJ2-1, with 10 bases aligning to TRBD2. The J segment lost 6 bases and the V segment lost 6 bases, leaving 11 bases of the junction unmatched. From germline, CDR1 is KGHSH and CDR2 LQKENI. The CDR3 runs 16 residues. As DNA, the CDR3 is TGTGCCAGCTCGCCGATCCTAGCGGGGGCTCCCAATGAGCAGTTCTTC. It translates to CASSPILAGAPNEQFF.

This clonotype was picked up a small number of times. The chain uses TRBV6-5 and TRBJ2-3; D gene unclear. With 10 bases removed from V and 1 base from J, the gap between germline ends came to 12 bases. The CDR3 spans 13 residues. From germline, CDR1 is MNHEY and CDR2 SVGAGI. CDR3 region: CATIGPGTDTQYF. DNA for the CDR3: TGTGCCACCATCGGACCGGGCACAGATACGCAGTATTTT.

This clonotype was seen many times. The chain couples TRBV28 to TRBJ2-7; D might be TRBD2 (5 bases). Trimming stripped 5 bases from V and 0 bases from J, with 17 bases between. Germline V gene data show CDR1 as MDHEN and CDR2 as SYDVKM. The CDR3 length is 16 residues. In DNA, the CDR3 is TGTGCCAGCAGTGAACTAGGCGGTTCCCGCTCCTACGAGCAGTACTTC. It codes for CASSELGGSRSYEQYF.

On this clonotype: A much larger clone lies a single base off, so this may be a read error. The chain couples TRBV12-3 or TRBV12-4 to TRBJ2-7; 8 bases match TRBD2. CDR3 length: 15 amino acids. The CDR3 nucleotides read TGTGCCAGCAGCGAGGGGGTAGCGGGATCCTACGAGCGGTACTTC. The encoded protein is CASSEGVAGSYERYF.

This clonotype has ten or more counts. The V and J genes are TRBV2 and TRBJ2-4, with D tentatively TRBD2 (5 bases). The CDR3 covers 14 residues. Germline V gene lookup returns CDR1 SNHLY and CDR2 FYNNEI. The V and J ends lost 8 bases and 7 bases respectively, with 18 bases between them. CDR3 sequence: CASGYTEVGNIQYF. The DNA of the CDR3 is TGTGCCAGCGGATATACGGAGGTGGGGAACATTCAGTACTTC.

This clonotype was seen more than once but under ten times. The J gene is TRBJ2-5, the V gene TRBV29-1, with TRBD1 matching 7 bases. Per germline, CDR1 SQVTM and CDR2 ANQGSEA. V lost 4 bases, J lost 4 bases, and 0 bases stayed unmatched. The CDR3 length is 11 residues. CDR3 amino acids: CSVAGGETQYF. The CDR3 coding sequence is TGCAGCGTTGCAGGGGGAGAGACCCAGTACTTC.

Ten or more counts support this clonotype. The gene calls are TRBV3-1 and TRBJ1-4; 7 bases are shared with TRBD1. In germline, CDR1 is LGHDT, CDR2 YNNKEL (reference sequence). The CDR3 has 14 residues. The V gene end was trimmed by 4 bases and the J gene end by 8 bases; junction bases not matched to a gene: 7. The CDR3 DNA reads as TGTGCCAGCAGCCTTATCCGGGACAGAGAAAAACTGTTTTTT. This translates into CASSLIRDREKLFF.